These 16 T cell receptor beta chains originate from one sample sequenced in a study of blood T cell repertoires in COVID-19. The data were produced by immunoSEQ multiplex PCR, yet TCRdb's version contains in-frame clones alone and is incomplete. The table lists about 280,000 clones, approximately 83% of them singletons, with less than 2.5% in the top ten. The specimen was peripheral blood. The source is a woman aged 25-40 years who had recovered from COVID-19.

The V call is TRBV2, the J call TRBJ2-1, with 8 bases aligning to TRBD2. The V gene's germline CDR1 is SNHLY and CDR2 FYNNEI. This CDR3 comprises 13 residues. CDR3 residues: CAGGLAGIGEQFF. CDR3 DNA: TGTGCAGGGGGATTAGCGGGAATTGGTGAGCAGTTCTTC.

This chain links TRBV27 with TRBJ2-7, with TRBD2 matching 16 bases. The V gene end was trimmed by 3 bases and the J gene end by 8 bases; junction bases not matched to a gene: 4. The germline V gene has CDR1 MNHEY and CDR2 SMNVEV (reference sequence). The CDR3 contains 15 residues. The CDR3 DNA reads TGTGCCAGCAGTTTCCAGGGACTAGCGGGAGGGAAGCAGTACTTC. Protein: CASSFQGLAGGKQYF.

The chain employs TRBV7-9 and TRBJ2-1; 8 bases fit TRBD2. CDR1 and CDR2 from the germline V gene are SEHNR and FQNEAQ (reference sequence). V dropped 3 bases and J dropped 1; count of bases not matched to a gene: 5. The CDR3 runs to 16 residues. The CDR3 nucleotides are TGTGCCAGCAGCTTTTCAGCGGGAGAGTCCTACAATGAGCAGTTCTTC. Its translation is CASSFSAGESYNEQFF.

The chain couples TRBV19 to TRBJ1-4; D unresolved. The germline gives CDR1 LNHDA, CDR2 SQIVND (reference sequence). This CDR3 contains 14 residues. V was shortened by 5 bases and J by 8 bases, with 15 bases between the two germline ends. In DNA, the CDR3 is TGTGCCAGTAGTCCAACCTCCTCGGGAGAAAAACTGTTTTTT. This codes for CASSPTSSGEKLFF.

The chain employs TRBV12-3 or TRBV12-4 and TRBJ1-1, with D unresolved. Trimming left V 8 bases short and J 1 base short, with 11 bases between. The CDR3 covers 13 residues. DNA for the CDR3: TGTGCCAGCCGATTTCAGGAGAACACTGAAGCTTTCTTT. It codes for CASRFQENTEAFF.

The genes are TRBV29-1 and TRBJ1-1, with a weak D call TRBD1 (6 bases). The ends were cut back, 2 bases at V and 0 bases at J, with 16 bases in the middle. Germline CDR1 reads SQVTM; CDR2 reads ANQGSEA. The CDR3 covers 16 residues. CDR3 bases: TGCAGCGTTGAATCGGGGGGCTGGGGCATGAACACTGAAGCTTTCTTT. Amino acids: CSVESGGWGMNTEAFF. Using reference TRBV29-1 and TRBJ1-1 for the parts outside the CDR3, the full variable domain is SAVISQKPSRDICQRGTSLTIQCQVDSQVTMMFWYRQQPGQSLTLIATANQGSEATYESGFVIDKFPISRPNLTFSTLTVSNMSPEDSSIYLCSVESGGWGMNTEAFFGQGTRLTVV.

This rearrangement joins TRBV2 to TRBJ1-4, with 9 bases matching TRBD1. This CDR3 region has 13 residues. The V and J ends lost 8 bases and 8 bases, in that order; junction bases with no gene match: 6. CDR1 and CDR2 (germline): SNHLY, FYNNEI. As DNA, the CDR3 is TGTGCCAGCGGGGGACAGGGAGGAGAAAAACTGTTTTTT. Its protein product is CASGGQGGEKLFF.

This clone has a single count. This chain uses TRBV5-4 with TRBJ1-6; D perhaps matches TRBD1 (6 bases). This CDR3 contains 16 residues. V gave up 4 bases and J gave up 3 bases, with 14 bases separating them. The V gene's germline CDR1 is SGHNT and CDR2 YYREEE (reference sequence). The CDR3 loop reads CASSRGQFLYNSPLHF. CDR3 DNA: TGTGCCAGCAGCCGCGGACAGTTCCTCTATAATTCACCCCTCCACTTT.

Regarding this clone: Within the sample, other DNA sequences also encode this same CDR3. V is TRBV6-5 and J is TRBJ2-7, with D possibly TRBD1 on 5 matching bases. CDR1 and CDR2 from the germline V gene are MNHEY and SVGAGI. The CDR3 contains 13 residues. The V gene lost 2 bases and the J gene lost 1 base, with 6 bases spanning the gap. The CDR3, as DNA: TGTGCCAGCAGTTACACAGGATCCTACGAGCAGTACTTC. It is translated as CASSYTGSYEQYF.

This chain connects TRBV28 to TRBJ1-2; 9 nucleotides match TRBD1. CDR1 and CDR2 (germline): MDHEN, SYDVKM. CDR3 length equals 15 residues. Unmatched junction bases numbered 5, after V lost 3 bases and J lost 3 bases. CDR3 nucleotides: TGTGCCAGCAGTTTCCCCCGGGACAGGGACTATGGCTACACCTTC. This gives the protein CASSFPRDRDYGYTF.

The CDR3 here is CASSIISGGTDTQYF. CDR3 DNA: TGTGCCAGTAGTATAATTAGCGGGGGCACAGATACGCAGTATTTT. The chain combines TRBV19 with TRBJ2-3; 8 bases map to TRBD2. In germline, CDR1 is LNHDA, CDR2 SQIVND (reference sequence). J lost 1 base, V lost 2 bases, and 2 bases had no gene match. The CDR3 runs to 15 residues.

The chain has TRBV3-1 (or the pseudogene TRBV3-2) and TRBJ1-2, with D possibly being TRBD1 (5 bases). V shed 0 bases and J shed 0 bases, with 8 bases lying between them. This CDR3 has 15 amino acids. Germline assignment: CDR1 LGHDT and CDR2 YNNKEL (reference sequence). The CDR3 bases are TGTGCCAGCAGCCAAGACGCCAGGGCTAACTATGGCTACACCTTC. Translating gives CASSQDARANYGYTF.

The genes are TRBV18 and TRBJ1-2; 9 bases match TRBD1. Germline CDR1 KGHSH, CDR2 LQKENI. J was trimmed by 2 bases and V by 3 bases; bases with no gene match: 1. The length of the CDR3 is 14 residues. Here the CDR3 reads CASSPGTGNYGYTF. CDR3 coding DNA: TGTGCCAGCTCACCCGGGACAGGGAACTATGGCTACACCTTC. The entire variable domain, with the rest obtained from reference TRBV18 and TRBJ1-2, is as follows: NAGVMQNPRHLVRRRGQEARLRCSPMKGHSHVYWYRQLPEEGLKFMVYLQKENIIDESGMPKERFSAEFPKEGPSILRIQQVVRGDSAAYFCASSPGTGNYGYTFGSGTRLTVV.

This clone appeared a single time. This chain connects TRBV5-5 to TRBJ2-7; D might be TRBD2 (6 bases). The V end was cut by 2 bases, the J end by 6 bases, with 21 bases between. Germline assignment: CDR1 SGHKS and CDR2 YYEKEE (reference sequence). There are 16 residues in the CDR3. DNA for the CDR3: TGTGCCAGCAGCTTATACGAACTAGGCCCCGGGGGCGAGCAGTACTTC. This translates into CASSLYELGPGGEQYF. Variable domain in full (rest from reference TRBV5-5 and TRBJ2-7): DAGVTQSPTHLIKTRGQQVTLRCSPISGHKSVSWYQQVLGQGPQFIFQYYEKEERGRGNFPDRFSARQFPNYSSELNVNALLLGDSALYLCASSLYELGPGGEQYFGPGTRLTVT.

The chain uses TRBV19 and TRBJ2-2, with TRBD2 matching over 7 bases. The CDR3 is made up of 12 amino acids. Per germline, CDR1 LNHDA and CDR2 SQIVND (reference sequence). Losses at the gene ends were 5 bases for V and 10 bases for J; bases not matched to a gene: 4. Here the CDR3 reads CASSGLVAELFF. CDR3 bases: TGTGCCAGTAGTGGACTAGTCGCGGAGCTGTTTTTT.

The chain joins TRBV18 to TRBJ1-3; D is unclear. Germline CDR1 KGHSH, CDR2 LQKENI. The CDR3 spans 16 residues. V lost 2 bases, J lost 0 bases, and 11 bases lay in between. CDR3 residues: CASSPKRASSGNTIYF. In DNA form, the CDR3 reads TGTGCCAGCTCACCAAAGCGGGCTTCCTCTGGAAACACCATATATTTT.